A single count supports the clone carrying this T cell receptor (beta chain). The sample is drawn from a study of blood T cell repertoires in COVID-19. Across the whole study: Sources were T cells, B-cell-depleted T cells, or PBMCs; the material itself was cDNA or gDNA.

Sequencing used immunoSEQ multiplex PCR; TCRdb keeps in-frame clones, though not all of them. The sample holds about 320,000 clones, around nine tenths seen once. The V and J ends lost 1 base and 7 bases, in that order; junction bases with no gene match: 7. Germline-derived CDR1 and CDR2 are MGHRA and YSYEKL. The CDR3 contains 15 residues. Participants were aged about 18 to 100 years from about two dozen US areas. Assignment of participants to cohorts was predicated upon participant-reported clinical history. The chain is built from TRBV4-1 and TRBJ2-1; 7 nucleotides agree with TRBD2. The sample comprised PBMCs or T cells enriched from blood (not recorded which). The clonotype was recovered from a man younger than 40 who had recovered from COVID-19. The chain's CDR3 is CASSQGGGLNNEQFF. The DNA of the CDR3 is TGCGCCAGCAGCCAAGGGGGGGGACTAAATAATGAGCAGTTCTTC.